The rows below give T cell receptor beta chains drawn from one sample of a study of blood T cell repertoires in COVID-19. Generated by immunoSEQ multiplex PCR, the TCRdb table keeps only in-frame clones and is missing some. Found here are about 110,000 clones, roughly 80% of them singletons; the top ten hold about 4.2%. Sequenced input: peripheral blood. Receptors originate from a human donor in a cohort sampled during active COVID-19. Both conserved end residues are part of each CDR3. A D gene is named only where the DNA matches it firmly. Expanded clones are given a class, and other clones once, few, many or no size at all.

>TRBJ1-5|TRBV19|NA|once
CASSGTLDQPQHF
TGTGCCAGTAGTGGGACACTTGATCAGCCCCAGCATTTT
>TRBJ1-2|TRBV6-1|NA|NA
CASSELRAGYGYTF
TGTGCCAGCAGTGAACTCAGGGCAGGGTATGGCTACACCTTC
>TRBJ1-2|TRBV19|TRBD1|once
CASSIGQGAYGYTF
TGTGCCAGTAGTATAGGACAGGGGGCCTATGGCTACACCTTC
>TRBJ1-2|TRBV27|TRBD1|NA
CASSPRDRVDGYTF
TGTGCCAGCAGTCCTCGGGACAGGGTGGATGGCTACACCTTC
>TRBJ2-7|TRBV2|TRBD1|NA
CASSETGQGDVPQYF
TGTGCCAGCAGTGAAACGGGGCAGGGGGATGTCCCGCAGTACTTC
>TRBJ2-5|TRBV10-3|TRBD2|NA
CAIRAGTSEAPQETQYF
TGTGCCATCAGGGCCGGGACTAGCGAGGCCCCTCAAGAGACCCAGTACTTC
>TRBJ1-2|TRBV12-3/TRBV12-4|NA|NA
CASSQNRNYGYTF
TGTGCCAGCAGTCAAAACAGGAACTATGGCTACACCTTC
>TRBJ1-1|TRBV23-1|TRBD1|NA
CASSQLTGSETEAFF
TGCGCCAGCAGTCAATTGACAGGGTCGGAAACTGAAGCTTTCTTT
>TRBJ1-1|TRBV19|NA|NA
CASKVGVNTEAFF
TGTGCCAGTAAGGTAGGGGTGAACACTGAAGCTTTCTTT
>TRBJ1-4|TRBV7-2|TRBD1|NA
CASSRQGAGEKLFF
TGTGCCAGCAGTCGTCAGGGGGCCGGGGAAAAACTGTTTTTT
>TRBJ2-3|TRBV3-1/TRBV3-2|TRBD2|NA
CASSQTSGRNTQYF
TGTGCCAGCAGCCAGACTAGCGGGAGGAATACGCAGTATTTT
>TRBJ1-5|TRBV15|NA|NA
CATSRDVAGSFGQPQHF
TGTGCCACCAGCAGAGATGTTGCGGGGTCTTTTGGGCAGCCCCAGCATTTT
>TRBJ1-5|TRBV2|TRBD1|NA
CASSERGQGNQPQHF
TGTGCCAGCAGTGAAAGGGGGCAGGGTAATCAGCCCCAGCATTTT
>TRBJ2-7|TRBV3-1/TRBV3-2|NA|NA
CASSQGPAPSWPHEQYF
TGTGCCAGCAGCCAAGGTCCTGCCCCGTCGTGGCCCCACGAGCAGTACTTC
>TRBJ2-1|TRBV7-8|TRBD2|NA
CASTQVGGLLWGKDEQFF
TGTGCCAGCACCCAAGTGGGAGGGCTCCTTTGGGGGAAAGATGAGCAGTTCTTC
>TRBJ1-6|TRBV7-9|NA|NA
CASSSGVAYNSPLHF
TGTGCCAGCAGCTCCGGGGTTGCCTATAATTCACCCCTCCACTTT
>TRBJ2-7|TRBV30|TRBD2|NA
CAWTPPTSGSYEQYF
TGTGCCTGGACCCCTCCGACTAGCGGGAGCTACGAGCAGTACTTC
>TRBJ2-7|TRBV5-6|NA|NA
CASSFAVVTYEQYF
TGTGCCAGCAGCTTTGCAGTGGTAACCTACGAGCAGTACTTC
>TRBJ1-6|TRBV3-1/TRBV3-2|TRBD1|NA
CASSHWGQDNSPLHF
TGTGCCAGCAGCCATTGGGGACAGGATAATTCACCCCTCCACTTT
>TRBJ1-2|TRBV15|NA|few
CATSRERMVDRTQGGYTF
TGTGCCACCAGCAGAGAGAGGATGGTAGACAGGACGCAAGGCGGCTACACCTTC
>TRBJ2-1|TRBV5-1|NA|NA
CASSLGSDYNEQFF
TGCGCCAGCAGTTTGGGTAGCGACTACAATGAGCAGTTCTTC
>TRBJ2-4|TRBV4-2|NA|NA
CASSQALNELQYF
TGTGCCAGCAGCCAAGCCCTAAATGAGCTTCAGTACTTC
>TRBJ1-5|TRBV27|TRBD1|once
CASSFPPGTGDQPQHF
TGTGCCAGCAGTTTCCCGCCCGGGACAGGGGATCAGCCCCAGCATTTT
>TRBJ1-5|TRBV6-5|NA|NA
CASSYSMQGGNQPQHF
TGTGCCAGCAGTTACTCGATGCAGGGTGGCAATCAGCCCCAGCATTTT
>TRBJ2-5|TRBV5-1|NA|NA
CASSGTSETQYF
TGCGCCAGCAGCGGGACTTCTGAGACCCAGTACTTC
>TRBJ2-7|TRBV6-2/TRBV6-3|TRBD1|once
CASSTGTGGYEQYF
TGTGCCAGCAGCACCGGGACAGGTGGTTACGAGCAGTACTTC
>TRBJ2-1|TRBV18|TRBD2|few
CASSPTSGLRLNEQFF
TGTGCCAGCTCGCCGACTAGCGGCCTTAGACTCAATGAGCAGTTCTTC
>TRBJ1-6|TRBV3-1/TRBV3-2|NA|NA
CASRNNINSPLHF
TGTGCCAGCAGGAACAATATTAATTCACCCCTCCACTTT
>TRBJ1-2|TRBV12-3/TRBV12-4|TRBD1|NA
CASSGQGYGYTF
TGTGCCAGCAGCGGACAGGGATACGGCTACACCTTC
>TRBJ2-7|TRBV14|TRBD2|once
CASSARTSGTGEQYF
TGTGCCAGCAGCGCGCGGACTAGCGGGACTGGCGAGCAGTACTTC
>TRBJ1-1|TRBV28|NA|NA
CASIQGGVDTEAFF
TGTGCCAGCATTCAGGGAGGGGTAGACACTGAAGCTTTCTTT
>TRBJ2-2|TRBV5-1|NA|NA
CASSFEGSVTTGELFF
TGCGCCAGCAGCTTCGAGGGATCCGTAACCACCGGGGAGCTGTTTTTT
>TRBJ1-1|TRBV18|TRBD1|NA
CASSQQGASGTEAFF
TGTGCCAGCTCCCAACAGGGGGCAAGCGGCACTGAAGCTTTCTTT
>TRBJ1-2|TRBV4-3|TRBD1|NA
CASSHGTGEDGYTF
TGCGCCAGCAGCCACGGGACAGGGGAAGATGGCTACACCTTC
>TRBJ2-5|TRBV11-3|TRBD2|NA
CASSQQAGGGQETQYF
TGTGCCAGCAGCCAGCAGGCGGGAGGGGGGCAAGAGACCCAGTACTTC
>TRBJ1-2|TRBV28|TRBD1|few
CASSRDRGGYGYTF
TGTGCCAGCAGCAGGGACAGGGGAGGCTATGGCTACACCTTC
>TRBJ1-2|TRBV19|TRBD1|few
CASSQPRGQGAGYTF
TGTGCCAGTAGCCAGCCCCGGGGACAGGGAGCTGGCTACACCTTC
>TRBJ1-1|TRBV3-1/TRBV3-2|NA|NA
CASTKGGNTEAFF
TGTGCCAGCACCAAAGGGGGGAACACTGAAGCTTTCTTT
>TRBJ1-5|TRBV30|NA|NA
CAWSLTGTQNQPQHF
TGTGCCTGGAGTCTCACCGGGACACAAAATCAGCCCCAGCATTTT
>TRBJ2-7|TRBV6-6|NA|NA
CASWGQGEQYF
TGTGCCAGCTGGGGACAAGGCGAGCAGTACTTC
>TRBJ2-6|TRBV7-6|NA|few
CASSLDDIAGANVLTF
TGTGCCAGCAGCTTAGACGATATTGCGGGGGCCAACGTCCTGACTTTC
>TRBJ2-5|TRBV19|NA|NA
CASSIRGGMSAQETQYF
TGTGCCAGTAGTATAAGGGGCGGAATGTCGGCGCAAGAGACCCAGTACTTC
>TRBJ1-1|TRBV3-1/TRBV3-2|TRBD1|NA
CASSQTGDRAGTTFF
TGTGCCAGCAGCCAAACGGGGGACAGGGCCGGGACTACTTTCTTT